The 7 T cell receptor beta chains given below trace back to one sample, sequenced in a study of shared clonotypes between healthy human individuals. Libraries were prepared by immunoSEQ multiplex PCR; TCRdb keeps only in-frame clonotypes and omits some of them. The table has 780,000 or so clones, just under 75% seen once. The sample comprised memory CD4+ T cells sorted from blood. As to subset: CD45RA-negative fraction. The receptors come from a woman aged 25 to 45 in good health.

This clone was recorded a few times. The chain links TRBV7-6 to TRBJ2-1; 10 bases line up with TRBD2. Germline assignment: CDR1 SGHVS and CDR2 FNYEAQ. This CDR3 is 16 amino acids long. J lost 6 bases, V lost 3 bases, and 8 bases had no gene match. The CDR3 coding sequence is TGTGCCAGCAGCTTTCGAAGCGGGAGGGGGGGCAATGAGCAGTTCTTC. Its protein product is CASSFRSGRGGNEQFF.

This clone was seen a few times. The chain combines TRBV6-5 with TRBJ2-1; weak D call: TRBD2 (5 bases). V was cut by 9 bases and J by 10 bases, with 25 bases left in between. The CDR3 spans 15 residues. Germline CDR1 is MNHEY and CDR2 is SVGAGI. CDR3 protein: CASSFGSEDGVEQFF. In DNA, the CDR3 is TGTGCCAGTTCATTCGGTAGCGAGGACGGCGTAGAGCAGTTCTTC.

J is TRBJ2-2 and V is TRBV9, with TRBD2 matching 8 bases. This CDR3 has 16 amino acids. CDR1 and CDR2 (germline): SGDLS, YYNGEE. J gave up 2 bases and V 4 bases, and 7 bases lay outside the gene matches. Written as DNA, the CDR3 is TGTGCCAGCAGCACCACTAGCGGATCTAACACCGGGGAGCTGTTTTTT. The encoded protein is CASSTTSGSNTGELFF.

This clone was observed a single time. The rearrangement uses TRBV6-6 and TRBJ2-1; 11 nucleotides align to TRBD2. The J segment lost 7 bases and the V segment lost 6 bases, leaving 5 bases of the junction unmatched. Germline assignment: CDR1 MNHNY and CDR2 SVGAGI (reference sequence). The CDR3 covers 14 residues. For the CDR3, the DNA is TGTGCCAGCAGGATAGCGGGAGGGCTGAATGAGCAGTTCTTC. The encoded protein is CASRIAGGLNEQFF.

The sample holds a few counts of this clone. This chain uses TRBV11-1 with TRBJ2-4; D unresolved. From germline, CDR1 is SGHAT and CDR2 FQDESV (reference sequence). CDR3 length equals 13 residues. The germline V and J ends were trimmed by 5 bases and 6 bases, with 11 bases remaining between them. CDR3: CASSPRAGNIQYF. As DNA, the CDR3 is TGTGCCAGCAGCCCTCGGGCAGGAAACATTCAGTACTTC.

The chain employs TRBV15 and TRBJ2-7; either TRBD1 or TRBD2 may supply D (6 bases each). This CDR3 is 14 amino acids long. Per the germline V gene, CDR1 is LNHNV and CDR2 is YYDKDF (reference sequence). The V end lost 3 bases, the J end lost 2 bases, and 11 bases lay between the germline ends. CDR3 residues: CATSSGGPPYEQYF. For the CDR3, the DNA is TGTGCCACCAGCAGCGGGGGCCCTCCCTACGAGCAGTACTTC. Filled out from reference TRBV15 and TRBJ2-7, the complete variable domain reads DAMVIQNPRYQVTQFGKPVTLSCSQTLNHNVMYWYQQKSSQAPKLLFHYYDKDFNNEADTPDNFQSRRPNTSFCFLDIRSPGLGDTAMYLCATSSGGPPYEQYFGPGTRLTVT.

The rearrangement links TRBV19 to TRBJ2-4; D is possibly TRBD2 (6 bases). V was cut by 2 bases and J by 5 bases, with 10 bases left in between. This CDR3 has 14 amino acids. Germline lookup yields CDR1 LNHDA and CDR2 SQIVND (reference sequence). The CDR3 DNA reads TGTGCCAGTAGTATACTTCCGGGGGAAAACATTCAGTACTTC. This sequence encodes CASSILPGENIQYF.